One T cell receptor (beta chain) is described in this entry. Its antigen is currently unknown. Trimming left V 10 bases short and J 4 bases short, with 5 bases between. The germline V gene has CDR1 MDHEN and CDR2 SYDVKM. There are 10 residues in the CDR3. The assay was immunoSEQ multiplex PCR, and TCRdb's table has in-frame clones only and misses some. The sample includes about 2.4 million clones, 85% to 95% of them seen just once. The data are from a study of shared clonotypes between healthy human individuals. Regarding the study as a whole: With a few donors compared, around 5% of naive CD4 clonotypes were shared.

The chain uses TRBV28 and TRBJ1-3; D call uncertain. This sequence was found in a man between 18 and 35 years old in good health. What was sequenced was naive CD4+ T cells sorted from blood. The subset is: CD45RA+ positively selected. The CDR3 coding sequence is TGTGCCACCTGGGGAAACACCATATATTTT. Its protein product is CATWGNTIYF.